The 28 T cell receptor beta chains given below trace back to one sample, sequenced in a study of OX40 agonist ivuxolimab in advanced cancers. Only in-frame clones appear in the TCRdb table, and some are missing; sequencing was by immunoSEQ multiplex PCR. This table has approximately 74,000 clones, around 80% appearing once. The sequences come from CD4+ or CD8+ T cells sorted from blood, collected in a trial of the OX40 agonist ivuxolimab. The receptors derive from an adult with an advanced solid tumor such as melanoma, head and neck, liver or kidney cancer.

V is TRBV6-5 and J is TRBJ1-6, with no clear D. V lost 2 bases, J lost 2 bases, and 7 bases lay in between. There are 15 residues in the CDR3. Germline loops: CDR1 MNHEY, CDR2 SVGAGI. The CDR3 region has the DNA TGTGCCAGCAGTTACGGGATAGCCTATAATTCACCCCTCCACTTT. Protein sequence: CASSYGIAYNSPLHF.

V gene TRBV4-2 combines with J gene TRBJ2-1, with 15 bases fitting TRBD2. Germline trimming cut 1 base from V and 5 bases from J; bases unmatched to any gene: 6. The CDR3 is made up of 18 amino acids. The germline CDR1 and CDR2 sequences are LGHNA and YNFKEQ. This CDR3 reads CASSQGTSGRAWDNEQFF. In DNA form, the CDR3 reads TGTGCCAGCAGCCAAGGGACTAGCGGGAGGGCCTGGGACAATGAGCAGTTCTTC.

Sample share makes this clone medium-sized (0.01 to 0.1%). The chain carries TRBV7-9 and TRBJ2-1; 9 positions match TRBD1. Germline V gene lookup returns CDR1 SEHNR and CDR2 FQNEAQ (reference sequence). The V gene end was trimmed by 5 bases and the J gene end by 3 bases; junction bases not matched to a gene: 5. The CDR3 loop spans 15 amino acids. The DNA of the CDR3 is TGTGCCAGCAGCCCCCTGGACAGGGGCTACAATGAGCAGTTCTTC. Translated: CASSPLDRGYNEQFF.

The V call is TRBV6-1, the J call TRBJ2-3, with 8 bases matching TRBD2. J was trimmed by 6 bases and V by 5 bases; bases with no gene match: 4. Germline V CDR1 and CDR2: MNHNS, SASEGT. The CDR3 spans 13 residues. The CDR3 DNA reads as TGTGCCAGCAGTCCAGGCGGGAGGGATACGCAGTATTTT. Encoded protein: CASSPGGRDTQYF.

The chain has TRBV30 and TRBJ2-2; D possibly corresponds to TRBD2 (5 bases). The CDR3 length is 13 residues. V shed 0 bases and J shed 5 bases, with 7 bases lying between them. CDR1 GTSNPN and CDR2 SVGIG come from the germline V gene (reference sequence). This CDR3 is CAWSVGGTGELFF. The DNA for the CDR3 is TGTGCCTGGAGTGTAGGCGGGACCGGGGAGCTGTTTTTT.

V usage is TRBV7-9 and J usage is TRBJ1-2; 9 bases map to TRBD1. The trim removed 5 bases at V and 2 bases at J, leaving 12 bases unmatched. The CDR3 extends over 17 amino acids. Per germline, CDR1 SEHNR and CDR2 FQNEAQ (reference sequence). The CDR3 spells CASSPVPGQGWNYGYTF. CDR3 coding DNA: TGTGCCAGCAGCCCAGTCCCGGGACAGGGATGGAACTATGGCTACACCTTC.

The gene calls are TRBV4-2 and TRBJ1-1; maybe TRBD1 (5 bases). The CDR3 runs 15 residues. From germline, CDR1 is LGHNA and CDR2 YNFKEQ. V was shortened by 6 bases and J by 3 bases, with 17 bases between the two germline ends. The CDR3 here is CASSPLGGDDTEAFF. The CDR3 DNA reads as TGTGCCAGCAGTCCTCTGGGGGGGGATGACACTGAAGCTTTCTTT.

This chain joins TRBV5-6 and TRBJ2-2; D is unclear. The germline V gene encodes CDR1 SGHDT and CDR2 YYEEEE. V dropped 5 bases and J dropped 4 bases, with 12 bases sitting between them. The length of the CDR3 is 14 residues. CDR3 in DNA: TGTGCCAGCAGTGCCGGGTGGGGCACCGGGGAGCTGTTTTTT. Translation gives CASSAGWGTGELFF.

The CDR3 region is CASRHLDRTTGELFF. In nucleotides, the CDR3 is TGTGCCAGCAGACACCTGGACAGGACCACCGGGGAGCTGTTTTTT. The chain couples TRBV6-5 to TRBJ2-2; 7 bases are a match to TRBD1. Germline lookup yields CDR1 MNHEY and CDR2 SVGAGI. V shed 6 bases and J 4 bases; nucleotides not matched to a gene: 8. The CDR3 covers 15 residues.

The chain employs TRBV29-1 and TRBJ2-2, with TRBD1 as a possible D gene (5 bases). V lost 4 bases to trimming and J lost 5 bases, with 14 bases between them. The CDR3 totals 14 residues. Germline CDR1 and CDR2: SQVTM and ANQGSEA. CDR3 DNA sequence: TGCAGCGTTGGTCAGGGTGGTAGGACCGGGGAGCTGTTTTTT. Its translation: CSVGQGGRTGELFF.

In this sample, this clone turned up a few times. The chain is built from TRBV27 and TRBJ1-3, with TRBD1 identical over 7 bases. This CDR3 is 14 amino acids long. Trimming cost V 5 bases and J 7 bases; bases outside gene matches: 8. CDR1 and CDR2 from the germline V gene are MNHEY and SMNVEV (reference sequence). DNA of the CDR3: TGTGCCAGCAGTCCTCGGACAGGCAAGAACACCATATATTTT. This codes for CASSPRTGKNTIYF.

The chain is built from TRBV29-1 and TRBJ1-2; TRBD1 matches at 7 bases. Germline V gene sequence: CDR1 SQVTM, CDR2 ANQGSEA. Losses at the gene ends were 6 bases for V and 6 bases for J; bases not matched to a gene: 19. The CDR3 loop spans 16 amino acids. Here the CDR3 reads CSVSTGTDFLIHGYTF. CDR3 bases: TGCAGCGTGTCAACCGGGACAGACTTTCTAATCCATGGCTACACCTTC.

The CDR3: CASSTQTSANYGYTF. The DNA of the CDR3 is TGTGCCAGCAGCACCCAGACATCAGCTAACTATGGCTACACCTTC. The V gene is TRBV7-2, the J gene TRBJ1-2, with D unclear. The CDR3 spans 15 residues. The V gene lost 5 bases and the J gene lost 0 bases, with 13 bases spanning the gap. Germline assignment: CDR1 SGHTA and CDR2 FQGNSA.

The rearrangement links TRBV7-6 to TRBJ2-5; D remains unclear. CDR1 and CDR2 (germline): SGHVS, FNYEAQ. The V end was cut by 1 base, the J end by 2 bases, with 5 bases between. The length of the CDR3 is 13 residues. CDR3 coding DNA: TGTGCCAGCAGCTTAGTCATGCAAGAGACCCAGTACTTC. As protein: CASSLVMQETQYF.

The rearrangement uses TRBV5-5 and TRBJ1-2, with TRBD1 as a possible D gene (5 bases). V lost 4 bases and J lost 0, with 10 bases in between. The CDR3 sequence is 14 residues long. The germline V gene encodes CDR1 SGHKS and CDR2 YYEKEE (reference sequence). CDR3 amino acids: CASSTETANYGYTF. CDR3 nucleotide sequence: TGTGCCAGCAGCACCGAGACAGCTAACTATGGCTACACCTTC.

In its sample, this clone was seen a few times. The chain joins TRBV11-2 to TRBJ2-7, with no clear D. V was trimmed by 1 base and J by 0 bases, leaving 4 bases between them. CDR3 length: 13 residues. In germline, CDR1 is SGHAT, CDR2 FQNNGV. CDR3 in DNA: TGTGCCAGCAGCTTAGGCATCTCCTACGAGCAGTACTTC. Its translation is CASSLGISYEQYF.

The V gene is TRBV4-2, the J gene TRBJ2-1; 11 bases match TRBD2. Germline trimming cut 4 bases from V and 6 bases from J; bases unmatched to any gene: 11. CDR3 length equals 17 residues. Germline V gene data show CDR1 as LGHNA and CDR2 as YNFKEQ. In DNA form, the CDR3 reads TGTGCCAGCAGCCTCAACCAAGGGACTAGCGGTGCCAATGAGCAGTTCTTC. Amino acid sequence: CASSLNQGTSGANEQFF.

The chain carries TRBV9 and TRBJ1-1; maybe TRBD1 (5 bases). This CDR3 has 13 residues. The V end was cut by 1 base, the J end by 5 bases, with 9 bases between. Germline-derived CDR1 and CDR2 are SGDLS and YYNGEE. The CDR3 nucleotides are TGTGCCAGCAGCGTAATTGGGGGTACTGAAGCTTTCTTT. Translation gives CASSVIGGTEAFF.

The chain uses TRBV28 and TRBJ1-2, with D unresolved. The germline V gene has CDR1 MDHEN and CDR2 SYDVKM. The CDR3 length is 13 residues. The V end was cut by 0 bases, the J end by 8 bases, with 10 bases between. The CDR3 spells CASSLWAGGGYTF. The CDR3 DNA reads as TGTGCCAGCAGTTTATGGGCAGGCGGAGGCTACACCTTC.

The CDR3 here is CASSALYTEAFF. The DNA for the CDR3 is TGTGCCAGCAGTGCCCTATACACTGAAGCTTTCTTT. This chain links TRBV6-1 with TRBJ1-1; D is ambiguous. V lost 4 bases and J lost 3, with 6 bases in between. The germline V gene has CDR1 MNHNS and CDR2 SASEGT. The CDR3 is made up of 12 amino acids.

V gene TRBV23-1 combines with J gene TRBJ2-7; TRBD1 is a possible D gene (6 bases). TRBV23-1 is an ORF for which the function is uncertain. V lost 2 bases to trimming and J lost 2 bases, with 13 bases between them. CDR3 size: 15 residues. DNA of the CDR3: TGCGCCAGCAGTCAAAGGGACACGGGACCCTACGAGCAGTACTTC. Amino acid sequence: CASSQRDTGPYEQYF.

The V and J genes are TRBV19 and TRBJ1-1; 8 nucleotides agree with TRBD1. Unmatched junction bases numbered 6, after V lost 7 bases and J lost 2 bases. This CDR3 spans 14 amino acids. The germline V gene encodes CDR1 LNHDA and CDR2 SQIVND (reference sequence). CDR3 loop: CASTPDRGNTEAFF. CDR3 bases: TGTGCCAGTACCCCCGACAGGGGCAACACTGAAGCTTTCTTT.

This clone was seen repeatedly, ten times or more. V gene TRBV29-1 combines with J gene TRBJ2-2; TRBD2 agrees at 7 bases. The V and J ends lost 7 bases and 6 bases, in that order; junction bases with no gene match: 14. This CDR3 is 15 amino acids long. The germline gives CDR1 SQVTM, CDR2 ANQGSEA. Written as DNA, the CDR3 is TGCAGCGCAACGCTCGGGACTACGGGCTCCGGGGAGCTGTTTTTT. It translates to CSATLGTTGSGELFF.

The chain joins TRBV29-1 to TRBJ1-1; D is undetermined. The V gene's germline CDR1 is SQVTM and CDR2 ANQGSEA. The CDR3 is 14 amino acids. V shed 6 bases and J shed 10 bases, with 24 bases lying between them. The CDR3 bases are TGCAGCGTAAACGTCGGGTTAGGCGGTTCTGTAGCTTTCTTT. Residues: CSVNVGLGGSVAFF.

The rearrangement joins TRBV6-1 to TRBJ1-1; D not certain. The CDR3 covers 14 residues. Between the trimmed V and J ends, which lost 6 bases and 1 base, there was a span of 12 bases. CDR1 and CDR2 from the germline V gene are MNHNS and SASEGT. This CDR3 reads CASRLRHGNTEAFF. In DNA form, the CDR3 reads TGTGCCAGCAGGCTTCGACACGGGAACACTGAAGCTTTCTTT.

The V and J genes are TRBV11-3 and TRBJ2-6, with D uncertain. Trimming removed 5 bases at V and 4 bases at J, with 15 bases between. The CDR3 covers 16 residues. Germline CDR1 SGHNT, CDR2 YENEEA. This CDR3 is CASSPGPWRGANVLTF. In DNA, the CDR3 is TGTGCCAGCAGCCCCGGGCCTTGGAGAGGGGCCAACGTCCTGACTTTC.

The rearrangement joins TRBV4-2 to TRBJ2-2; 14 bases match TRBD2. CDR1 and CDR2 (germline): LGHNA, YNFKEQ. V shed 2 bases, J shed 4 bases, and the junction held 12 bases outside the gene matches. The CDR3 has 20 residues. The CDR3 region is CASSQQRLAGGPASTGELFF. The DNA of the CDR3 is TGTGCCAGCAGCCAACAAAGACTAGCGGGAGGGCCTGCGAGCACCGGGGAGCTGTTTTTT.

This clone appeared a single time. The genes are TRBV25-1 and TRBJ2-3, with TRBD2 as a possible D gene (5 bases). V shed 2 bases and J shed 8 bases, with 17 bases lying between them. The CDR3 runs 15 residues. Per the germline V gene, CDR1 is MGHDK and CDR2 is SYGVNS. The CDR3 nucleotides are TGTGCCAGCAGTGAAGCCGGCTCCCGAAGCGGTACGCAGTATTTT. It specifies CASSEAGSRSGTQYF.